This T cell receptor (beta chain) stems from a study of T cell responses to AZD1222 COVID-19 vaccine. This CDR3 comprises 16 residues. Germline lookup yields CDR1 KGHDR and CDR2 SFDVKD. Deletions cut 2 bases from V and 2 bases from J, with 13 bases between. Notes on the study in general: Just 6 or 7 AZD1222 recipients were seropositive at baseline.

Of note for this clone: Its antigen is as yet unknown.

The repertoire was sequenced with immunoSEQ multiplex PCR; TCRdb's copy has only in-frame clones and lacks some. The table includes about 140,000 clones, around 87% detected once. This TCR was sampled from an adult in good health. The specimen comprised peripheral blood, sampled on day 0 of AZD1222 vaccination. This chain links TRBV24-1 with TRBJ2-3; the D gene is possibly TRBD1 (6 bases). The CDR3 DNA reads as TGTGCCACCAGTGATTATCCAACAGGGACCACAGATACGCAGTATTTT. Protein product: CATSDYPTGTTDTQYF.